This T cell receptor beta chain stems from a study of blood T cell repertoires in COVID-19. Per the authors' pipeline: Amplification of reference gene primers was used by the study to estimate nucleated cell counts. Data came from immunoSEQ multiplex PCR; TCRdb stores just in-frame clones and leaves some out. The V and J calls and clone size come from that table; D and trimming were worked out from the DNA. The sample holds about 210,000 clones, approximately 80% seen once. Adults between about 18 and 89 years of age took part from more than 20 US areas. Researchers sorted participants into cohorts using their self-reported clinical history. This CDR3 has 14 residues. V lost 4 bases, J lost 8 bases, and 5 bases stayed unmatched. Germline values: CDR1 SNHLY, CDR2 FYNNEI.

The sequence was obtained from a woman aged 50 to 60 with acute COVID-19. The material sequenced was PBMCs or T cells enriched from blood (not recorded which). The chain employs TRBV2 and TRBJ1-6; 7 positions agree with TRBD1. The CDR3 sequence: CASSVRDRYSPLHF. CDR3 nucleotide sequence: TGTGCCAGCAGTGTCCGGGACAGATATTCACCCCTCCACTTT. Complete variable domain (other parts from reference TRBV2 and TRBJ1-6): EPEVTQTPSHQVTQMGQEVILRCVPISNHLYFYWYRQILGQKVEFLVSFYNNEISEKSEIFDDQFSVERPDGSNFTLKIRSTKLEDSAMYFCASSVRDRYSPLHFGNGTRLTVT.